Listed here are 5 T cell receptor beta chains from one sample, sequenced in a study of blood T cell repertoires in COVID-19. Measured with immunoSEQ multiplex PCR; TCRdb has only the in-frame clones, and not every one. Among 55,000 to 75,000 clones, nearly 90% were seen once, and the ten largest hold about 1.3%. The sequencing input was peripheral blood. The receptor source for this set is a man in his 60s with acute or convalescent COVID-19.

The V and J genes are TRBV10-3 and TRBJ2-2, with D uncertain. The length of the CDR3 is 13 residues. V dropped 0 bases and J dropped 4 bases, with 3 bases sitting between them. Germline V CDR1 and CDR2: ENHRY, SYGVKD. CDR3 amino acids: CAISESFTGELFF. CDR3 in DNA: TGTGCCATCAGTGAGTCCTTCACCGGGGAGCTGTTTTTT.

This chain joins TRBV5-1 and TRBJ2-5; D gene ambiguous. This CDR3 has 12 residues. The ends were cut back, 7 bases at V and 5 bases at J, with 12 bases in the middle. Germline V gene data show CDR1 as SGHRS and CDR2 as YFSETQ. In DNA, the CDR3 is TGCGCCAGCCACGATGTCGGGGAGACCCAGTACTTC. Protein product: CASHDVGETQYF.

The CDR3 loop is CASRPDSRSGNTIYF. The DNA for the CDR3 is TGTGCCAGCAGACCGGACAGTCGCTCTGGAAACACCATATATTTT. The V gene is TRBV6-5, the J gene TRBJ1-3; a possible D gene is TRBD1 (6 bases). The germline CDR1 and CDR2 sequences are MNHEY and SVGAGI. Trimming took off 6 bases at V and 0 bases at J, with 12 bases between the two ends. This CDR3 is 15 amino acids long.

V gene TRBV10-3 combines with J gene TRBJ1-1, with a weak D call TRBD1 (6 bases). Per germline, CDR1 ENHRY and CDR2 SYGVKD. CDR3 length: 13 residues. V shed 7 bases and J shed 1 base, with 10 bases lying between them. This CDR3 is CAINNRENTEAFF. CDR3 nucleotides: TGTGCCATCAATAACAGGGAGAACACTGAAGCTTTCTTT.

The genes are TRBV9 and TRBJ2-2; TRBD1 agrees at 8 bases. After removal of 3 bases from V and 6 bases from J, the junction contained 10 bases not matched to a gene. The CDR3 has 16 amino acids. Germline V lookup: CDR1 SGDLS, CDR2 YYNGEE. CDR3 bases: TGTGCCAGCAGCGGGCACAGGGGGGCTCGGGCCGGGGAGCTGTTTTTT. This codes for CASSGHRGARAGELFF. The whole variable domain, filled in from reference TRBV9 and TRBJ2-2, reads DSGVTQTPKHLITATGQRVTLRCSPRSGDLSVYWYQQSLDQGLQFLIQYYNGEERAKGNILERFSAQQFPDLHSELNLSSLELGDSALYFCASSGHRGARAGELFFGEGSRLTVL.